The clone carrying this TCR beta chain came up a few times. What it binds is unknown. The data were obtained in a study of identical twins. Study results and caveats: Researchers reported weaker excess twin sharing in beta out-of-frame sequences. The study found that models underestimated out-of-frame TCR alpha sharing in monozygotic twins. Out-of-frame alpha sequences common to twins exhibited an excess of low generation probability. Zero-insertion findings could be partly confounded by invariant cells (MAIT and iNKT cells).

V shed 2 bases and J 7 bases; nucleotides not matched to a gene: 10. CDR1 SGHRS and CDR2 YFSETQ come from the germline V gene. The CDR3 runs to 16 residues. TCRdb re-called the 5' RACE reads with MiXCR, one entry per CDR3 protein. The table has around 960,000 distinct CDR3 sequences, 12% seen once. These same records also appear under a second study, on yellow fever vaccine responses in identical twins.

The source of this sequence is a woman under 30 in good health. The V and J genes are TRBV5-1 and TRBJ2-1; 9 bases are shared with TRBD1. Material for sequencing was PBMCs. The CDR3 sequence is CASSFDRDRVTNEQFF. The CDR3 DNA follows: TGCGCCAGCAGCTTCGACCGGGACAGGGTCACGAATGAGCAGTTCTTC.